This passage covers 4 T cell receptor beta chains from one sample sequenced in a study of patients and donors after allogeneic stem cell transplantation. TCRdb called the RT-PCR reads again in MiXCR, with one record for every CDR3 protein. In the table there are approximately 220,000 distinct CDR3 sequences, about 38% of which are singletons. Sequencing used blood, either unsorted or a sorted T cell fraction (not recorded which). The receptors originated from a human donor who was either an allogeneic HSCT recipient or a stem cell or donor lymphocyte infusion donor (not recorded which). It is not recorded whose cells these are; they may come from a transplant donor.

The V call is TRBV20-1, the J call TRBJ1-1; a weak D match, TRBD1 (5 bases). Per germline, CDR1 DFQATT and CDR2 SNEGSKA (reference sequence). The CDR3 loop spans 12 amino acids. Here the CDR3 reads CSPRQGNTEAFF. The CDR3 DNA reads TGCAGCCCCCGCCAGGGAAATACTGAAGCTTTCTTT.

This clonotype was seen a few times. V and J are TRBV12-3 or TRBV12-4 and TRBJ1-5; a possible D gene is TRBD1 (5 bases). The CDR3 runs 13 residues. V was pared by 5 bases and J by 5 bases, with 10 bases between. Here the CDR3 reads CASSPRGDQPQHF. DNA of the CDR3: TGTGCCAGCAGTCCTAGGGGTGATCAGCCCCAGCATTTT.

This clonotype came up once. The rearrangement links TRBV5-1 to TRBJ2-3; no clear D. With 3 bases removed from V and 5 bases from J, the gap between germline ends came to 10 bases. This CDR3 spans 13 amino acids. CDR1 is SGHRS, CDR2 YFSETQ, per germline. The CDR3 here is CASSWGGRDTQYF. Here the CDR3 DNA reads TGCGCCAGCAGCTGGGGTGGGCGAGATACGCAGTATTTT.

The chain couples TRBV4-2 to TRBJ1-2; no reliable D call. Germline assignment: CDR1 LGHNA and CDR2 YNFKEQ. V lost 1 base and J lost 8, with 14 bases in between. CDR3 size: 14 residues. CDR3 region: CASSQGRTYLGYTF. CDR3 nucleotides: TGTGCCAGCAGCCAAGGACGGACCTATCTAGGCTACACCTTC.